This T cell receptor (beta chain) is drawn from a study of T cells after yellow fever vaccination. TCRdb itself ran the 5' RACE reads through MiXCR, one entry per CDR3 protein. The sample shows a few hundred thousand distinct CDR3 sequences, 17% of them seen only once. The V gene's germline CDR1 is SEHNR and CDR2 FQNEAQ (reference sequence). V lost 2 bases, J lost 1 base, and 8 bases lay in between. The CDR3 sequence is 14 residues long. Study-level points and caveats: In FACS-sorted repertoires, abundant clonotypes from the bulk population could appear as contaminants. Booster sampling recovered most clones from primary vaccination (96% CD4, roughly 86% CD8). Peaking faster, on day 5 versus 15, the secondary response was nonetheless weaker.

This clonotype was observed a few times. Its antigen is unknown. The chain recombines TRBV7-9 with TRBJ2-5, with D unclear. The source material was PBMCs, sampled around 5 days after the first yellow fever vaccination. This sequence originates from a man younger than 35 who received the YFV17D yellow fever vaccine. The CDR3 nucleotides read TGTGCCAGCAGCTTACTCGCGGCCCAAGAGACCCAGTACTTC. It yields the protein CASSLLAAQETQYF.